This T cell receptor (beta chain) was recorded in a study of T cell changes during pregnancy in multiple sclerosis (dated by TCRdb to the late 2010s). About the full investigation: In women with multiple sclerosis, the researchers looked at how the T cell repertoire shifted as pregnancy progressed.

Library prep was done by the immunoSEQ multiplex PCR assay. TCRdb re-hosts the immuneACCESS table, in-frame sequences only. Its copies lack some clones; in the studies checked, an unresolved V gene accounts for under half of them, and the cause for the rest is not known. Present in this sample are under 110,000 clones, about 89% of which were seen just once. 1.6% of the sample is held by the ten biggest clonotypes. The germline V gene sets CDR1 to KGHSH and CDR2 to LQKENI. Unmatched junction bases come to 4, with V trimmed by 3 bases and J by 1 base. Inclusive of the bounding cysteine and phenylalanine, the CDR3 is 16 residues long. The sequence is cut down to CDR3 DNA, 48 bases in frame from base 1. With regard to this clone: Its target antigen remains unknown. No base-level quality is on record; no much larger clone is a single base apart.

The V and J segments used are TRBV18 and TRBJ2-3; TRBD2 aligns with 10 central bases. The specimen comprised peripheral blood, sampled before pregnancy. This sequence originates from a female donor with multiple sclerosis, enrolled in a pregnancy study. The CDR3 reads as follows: CASSPWTSGGTDTQYF. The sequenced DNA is TGTGCCAGCTCACCTTGGACTAGCGGAGGCACAGATACGCAGTATTTT.